This T cell receptor beta chain was identified during a study of human T cells and chemical hapten exposure. On the study more broadly: Patch tests delivered 0.01% DPC to the upper back and were evaluated at 6 days.

Time point here: pre-sensitization, week 0. Treatment described: therapeutic diphenylcyclopropenone sensitization with weekly scalp DPC. Germline CDR1 reads SGHTA; CDR2 reads FQGNSA. The CDR3 consists of 15 residues. Under the authors' procedure: TCRs per sample had a median of approximately 96,000 and ranged from 23,224 to 690,600. TCRdb reprocessed the RACE reads with MiXCR, giving one entry per CDR3 protein. The V and J calls were determined by TCRdb, not by the authors. The sample contains more than 300,000 distinct CDR3 sequences, around 5% of which appear only once. The study, taken as a whole, reports: The study found that DPC sensitization did not change TCRs above 1 in 1000 frequency. Versus controls, expanded TCRs had significantly more large CDR3 similarity clusters.

As to this clonotype: Antigen specificity is unknown. Its ends do not fully match the called genes, so a read error is possible.

The rearrangement uses TRBV7-2 and TRBJ2-1; 7 bases agree with TRBD1. The clonotype originates from a woman between 18 and 29 years old with alopecia areata. Some clones in this sample may be carry-over from other donors' samples. This specimen was whole blood, taken in connection with sensitization to the hapten diphenylcyclopropenone (DPC). The CDR3 DNA follows: TGTCCCAGCAGCCCCAGAGGGGGACAGCTGAATGAGCAGTTCTTC. Its translation is CPSSPRGGQLNEQFF.